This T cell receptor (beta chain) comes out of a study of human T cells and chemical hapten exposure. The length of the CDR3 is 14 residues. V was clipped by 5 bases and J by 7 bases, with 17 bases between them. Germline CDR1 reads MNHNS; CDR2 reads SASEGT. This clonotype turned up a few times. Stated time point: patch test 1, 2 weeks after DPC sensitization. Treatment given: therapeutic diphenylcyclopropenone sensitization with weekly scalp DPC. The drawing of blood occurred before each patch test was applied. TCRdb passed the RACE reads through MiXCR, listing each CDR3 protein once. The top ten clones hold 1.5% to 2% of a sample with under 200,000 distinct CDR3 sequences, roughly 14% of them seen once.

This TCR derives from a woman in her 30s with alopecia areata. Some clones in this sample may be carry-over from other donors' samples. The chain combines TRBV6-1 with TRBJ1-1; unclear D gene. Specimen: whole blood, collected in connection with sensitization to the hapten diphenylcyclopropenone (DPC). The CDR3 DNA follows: TGTGCCAGCAGTCTATTGCGGGAAAGGGATGAAGCTTTCTTT. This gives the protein CASSLLRERDEAFF.